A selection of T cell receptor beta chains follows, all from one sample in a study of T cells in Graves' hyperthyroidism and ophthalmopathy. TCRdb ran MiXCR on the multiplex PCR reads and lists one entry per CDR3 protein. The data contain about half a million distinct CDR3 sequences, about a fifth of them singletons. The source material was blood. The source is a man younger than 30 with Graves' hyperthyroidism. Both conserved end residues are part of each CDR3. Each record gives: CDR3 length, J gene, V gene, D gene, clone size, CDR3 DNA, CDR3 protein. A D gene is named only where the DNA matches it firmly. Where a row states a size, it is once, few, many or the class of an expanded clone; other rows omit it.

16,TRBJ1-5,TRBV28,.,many,TGTGCCAGCAGGACCTCTTTAGGGGGTAGCAATCAGCCCCAGCATTTT,CASRTSLGGSNQPQHF
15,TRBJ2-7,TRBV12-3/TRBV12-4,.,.,TGTGCCAGCAGTTTGTTTCAGACAGGAAACTACGAGCAGTACTTC,CASSLFQTGNYEQYF
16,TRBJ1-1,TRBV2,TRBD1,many,TGTGCCAGCAGTGACCCGTCAGGGGGTTTGAACACTGAAGCTTTCTTT,CASSDPSGGLNTEAFF
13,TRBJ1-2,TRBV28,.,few,TGTGCCAGCACCGCCGATCGGGCAGTGGGCTACACCTTC,CASTADRAVGYTF
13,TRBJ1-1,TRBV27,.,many,TGTGCCAGCAGTTTCACTCCGAACACTGAAGCTTTCTTT,CASSFTPNTEAFF
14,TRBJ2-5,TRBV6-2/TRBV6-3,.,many,TGTGCCAGCACCTCCCGGGGTAGTAAAGAGACCCAGTACTTC,CASTSRGSKETQYF
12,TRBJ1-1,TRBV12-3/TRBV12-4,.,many,TGTGCCAGCAACCGACAGAACACTGAAGCTTTCTTT,CASNRQNTEAFF
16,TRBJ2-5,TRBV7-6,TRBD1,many,TGTGCCAGCAGCTTATCCGGGACAGGGGGCCAAGAGACCCAGTACTTC,CASSLSGTGGQETQYF
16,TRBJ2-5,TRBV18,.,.,TGTGCCAGCTCGCTTAGAGGATCAGGACGGCAAGAGACCCAGTACTTC,CASSLRGSGRQETQYF
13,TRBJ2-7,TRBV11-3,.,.,TGTGCCAGCAGCTTAGGTAGCTGGAACGAGCAGTACTTC,CASSLGSWNEQYF
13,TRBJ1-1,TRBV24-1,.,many,TGTGCCACCGCAGACTATACAGGGACTGAAGCTTTCTTT,CATADYTGTEAFF
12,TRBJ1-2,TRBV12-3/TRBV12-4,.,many,TGTGCCAGCAGTGACGGCTTCTATGGCTACACCTTC,CASSDGFYGYTF
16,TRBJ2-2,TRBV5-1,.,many,TGCGCCACCCGCCCCTGCCGGGACCCAAGTTGGGGGGAGCTGTTTTTT,CATRPCRDPSWGELFF
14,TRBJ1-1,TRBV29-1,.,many,TGCAGCGCTGGGCTTGGGGCGGGGAACACTGAAGCTTTCTTT,CSAGLGAGNTEAFF
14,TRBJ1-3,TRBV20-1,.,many,TGCAGTGCTAGAGATCTGCGCGTAGGTAACACCATATATTTT,CSARDLRVGNTIYF
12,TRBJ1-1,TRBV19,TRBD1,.,TGTGCCACCAGGGGGTACAACACTGAAGCTTTCTTT,CATRGYNTEAFF
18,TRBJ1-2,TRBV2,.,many,TGTGCCAGCAGTGAAAGAAGGATAAGTAGGAGTATGGACTATGGCTACACCTTC,CASSERRISRSMDYGYTF
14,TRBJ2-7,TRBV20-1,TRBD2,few,TGCAGTGCTGACTCTAGCGGGGAATCGCGCGAGCAGTACTTC,CSADSSGESREQYF
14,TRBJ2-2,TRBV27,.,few,TGTGCCAGCAGTTTAGTCTGGAACACCGGGGAGCTGTTTTTT,CASSLVWNTGELFF
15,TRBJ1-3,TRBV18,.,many,TGTGCCAGCTCATCGGACGTCGCTATTGGAAACACCATATATTTT,CASSSDVAIGNTIYF
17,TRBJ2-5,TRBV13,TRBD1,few,TGTGCCAGCAGCTTAGGCTTCCGGGACAGCCCTCAAGAGACCCAGTACTTC,CASSLGFRDSPQETQYF
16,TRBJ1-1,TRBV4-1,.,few,TGCGCCAGCAGCCACCCTGCCGGGCCGAGGAACACTGAAGCTTTCTTT,CASSHPAGPRNTEAFF
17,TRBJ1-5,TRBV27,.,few,TGTGCCAGCAGTTCTACCCCGGACAGAATCAGCAATCAGCCCCAGCATTTT,CASSSTPDRISNQPQHF
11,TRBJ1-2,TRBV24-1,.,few,TGTGCCACCAGTGATTCTTATGGCTACACCTTC,CATSDSYGYTF
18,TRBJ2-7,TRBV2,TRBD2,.,TGTGCCAGCAGGCGGACTAGCGGGGCCCTTTGGGGCTCCTACGAGCAGTACTTC,CASRRTSGALWGSYEQYF